The 18 T cell receptor beta chains presented below share a single source sample, sequenced in a study of Tregs in tolerant kidney transplant recipients. Method: immunoSEQ multiplex PCR; TCRdb's copy keeps in-frame clones and lacks some. The table lists around 50,000 clones, around 83% of them singletons. Sequencing was carried out using CD4+ T cells from blood. The receptors here all came from a human donor in good health.

This clone appeared a few times. The V and J genes are TRBV5-1 and TRBJ1-2, with a tentative D call TRBD1 (5 bases). Germline CDR1 SGHRS, CDR2 YFSETQ. The CDR3 loop spans 12 amino acids. V was clipped by 4 bases and J by 4 bases, with 8 bases between them. The CDR3 region is CASSPGTYGYTF. CDR3 nucleotide sequence: TGCGCCAGCAGCCCGGGGACCTATGGCTACACCTTC.

The chain couples TRBV20-1 to TRBJ2-1, with D tentatively TRBD2 (5 bases). The germline CDR1 and CDR2 sequences are DFQATT and SNEGSKA (reference sequence). CDR3 length equals 11 residues. V lost 3 bases and J lost 15, with 15 bases in between. DNA for the CDR3: TGCAGTGCTAGGTCTCCGGGAAGGGTGTTCTTC. It yields the protein CSARSPGRVFF.

This clone was found a few times. The chain employs TRBV21-1 and TRBJ2-1; the D call TRBD1 from the table was never checked on the DNA. TRBV21-1 is shown as a pseudogene. The CDR3 sequence is 18 residues long. CDR3 residues: CASSKPIRGTELYNEQFF. The CDR3 DNA sequence: TGTGCCAGCAGCAAACCAATACGGGGGACAGAGCTCTACAATGAGCAGTTCTTC.

This chain connects TRBV2 to TRBJ1-5; 7 bases agree with TRBD1. The CDR3 loop spans 12 amino acids. Per germline, CDR1 SNHLY and CDR2 FYNNEI. With V trimmed by 7 bases and J by 11 bases, 8 bases remained unmatched. This CDR3 is CASTERQGAQHF. In DNA form, the CDR3 reads TGTGCCAGCACCGAGAGACAGGGCGCCCAGCATTTT.

This chain uses TRBV7-9 with TRBJ2-1; TRBD2 matches 7 bases. The CDR3 spans 16 residues. V lost 5 bases to trimming and J lost 1 base; unmatched junction nucleotides: 8. Germline V gene sequence: CDR1 SEHNR, CDR2 FQNEAQ (reference sequence). The CDR3 coding sequence is TGTGCCAGCAGCCCCGGAAAAGCGGGATCCTACAATGAGCAGTTCTTC. Amino acids: CASSPGKAGSYNEQFF.

This clone was detected only once. This chain joins TRBV14 and TRBJ1-4; D uncertain. This CDR3 has 14 residues. Trimming stripped 6 bases from V and 4 bases from J, with 12 bases between. CDR1 and CDR2 from the germline V gene are SGHDN and FVKESK. The CDR3 coding sequence is TGTGCCAGCAGTCAATACAGAGTTAATGAAAAACTGTTTTTT. It codes for CASSQYRVNEKLFF.

In its sample, this clone ranks as medium-sized. The chain employs TRBV4-1 and TRBJ2-7; no clear D. Germline CDR1 MGHRA, CDR2 YSYEKL. The CDR3 consists of 16 residues. Between the trimmed V and J ends, which lost 3 bases and 0 bases, there was a span of 15 bases. CDR3 amino acids: CASSHGLAVSSYEQYF. As DNA, the CDR3 is TGCGCCAGCAGCCACGGTCTGGCGGTCAGCTCCTACGAGCAGTACTTC.

This clone has a handful of counts. This chain joins TRBV7-2 and TRBJ2-7; D possibly corresponds to TRBD2 (6 bases). Per germline, CDR1 SGHTA and CDR2 FQGNSA. Trimming left V 7 bases short and J 4 bases short, with 20 bases between. The CDR3 length is 15 residues. The CDR3 DNA is TGTGCCAGCATCAGATCCTGGCAGGGAGGATACGAGCAGTACTTC. Translating gives CASIRSWQGGYEQYF.

The J gene is TRBJ2-7, the V gene TRBV19, with D perhaps matching TRBD1 (5 bases). The CDR3 covers 14 residues. V lost 10 bases and J lost 5, with 21 bases in between. CDR1 is LNHDA, CDR2 SQIVND, per germline (reference sequence). The CDR3 DNA follows: TGTGCCACCTCAATGGGGCGGCTTGCTGACGAGCAGTACTTC. This translates into CATSMGRLADEQYF.

The rearrangement uses TRBV11-3 and TRBJ2-5; 9 bases are shared with TRBD1. Germline V gives CDR1 SGHNT, CDR2 YENEEA. The J segment lost 5 bases and the V segment lost 3 bases, leaving 4 bases of the junction unmatched. The CDR3 sequence is 14 residues long. CDR3 DNA: TGTGCCAGCAGCTTCTTGACAGGGGGGGAGACCCAGTACTTC. Residues: CASSFLTGGETQYF.

This clone appeared a few times. CDR3 sequence: CASRRGREKAFF. Here the CDR3 DNA reads TGCGCCAGCCGAAGGGGCCGAGAGAAAGCTTTCTTT. The J gene is TRBJ1-1, the V gene TRBV5-1, with D perhaps TRBD1 (5 bases). The germline V gene has CDR1 SGHRS and CDR2 YFSETQ. CDR3 length: 12 amino acids. V gave up 7 bases and J gave up 9 bases, with 16 bases separating them.

About this clone itself: A much larger clone lies one base from this, so it may be a read error. This specimen includes other DNA sequences encoding the same CDR3. The chain is built from TRBV19 and TRBJ1-1; D may be TRBD1 (6 bases). This CDR3 has 13 residues. CDR1 and CDR2 from the germline V gene are LNHDA and SQIVND (reference sequence). The CDR3 is CASSGQINTEAFF. The CDR3 coding sequence is TGTGCCAGTAGTGGACAGATTAACACTGAGGCTTTCTTT.

The CDR3 nucleotides are TGTGCCAGCAGTCTACTGCCTAGCGGATCCTACGAGCAGTACTTC. It codes for CASSLLPSGSYEQYF. The rearrangement uses TRBV6-5 and TRBJ2-7; 7 bases match TRBD2. Germline CDR1 is MNHEY and CDR2 is SVGAGI. J lost 1 base, V lost 5 bases, and 8 bases had no gene match. The CDR3 is made up of 15 amino acids.

Of note for this clone: With a much larger clone just one base away, this may be a read error. The chain recombines TRBV7-8 with TRBJ1-1, with no clear D. Trimming removed 1 base from V and 1 base from J, with 4 bases in between. Germline V CDR1 and CDR2: SGHVS, FQNEAQ. There are 13 residues in the CDR3. The CDR3 bases are TGTGCCAGCAGCTTAGGCACGAACACTGAAGCTTTCTTT. Translating it yields CASSLGTNTEAFF.

The chain links TRBV7-2 to TRBJ2-7; possibly TRBD1 for D (6 bases). CDR3 length: 16 residues. The germline V and J ends were trimmed by 1 base and 6 bases, with 19 bases remaining between them. The germline gives CDR1 SGHTA, CDR2 FQGNSA. As DNA, the CDR3 is TGTGCCAGCAGCTTAGGGTCCCCTAAGACAGGCCTCGAGCAGTACTTC. Amino acids: CASSLGSPKTGLEQYF.

The DNA of the CDR3 is TGTGCCAGCTCCGGACAGGGGATAAACACCGGGGAGCTGTTTTTT. Protein product: CASSGQGINTGELFF. The V and J genes are TRBV18 and TRBJ2-2; 9 bases map to TRBD1. CDR1 and CDR2 (germline): KGHSH, LQKENI. V shed 6 bases and J 2 bases; nucleotides not matched to a gene: 4. This CDR3 contains 15 residues.

This chain connects TRBV4-3 to TRBJ2-7; possibly TRBD2 for D (6 bases). CDR3 length: 15 amino acids. V dropped 0 bases and J dropped 3 bases, with 12 bases sitting between them. The germline gives CDR1 LGHNA, CDR2 YSLEER. CDR3 DNA: TGCGCCAGCAGCCAAGAGACCGGGACTTACTACGAGCAGTACTTC. Translated, it gives CASSQETGTYYEQYF.

The gene calls are TRBV5-7 and TRBJ2-7; D is undetermined. TRBV5-7 is labeled an ORF, and its function is uncertain. V was trimmed by 2 bases and J by 1 base, leaving 4 bases between them. This CDR3 has 12 residues. The CDR3 loop reads CASSFDSYEQYF. The CDR3 DNA sequence: TGTGCCAGCAGCTTTGATTCCTACGAGCAGTACTTC.